This note documents a single T cell receptor (beta chain) sequence. This clone's antigen is unknown. Per-base qualities were not stored, and no clone one base away is much larger. TCRbeta CDR3 regions were amplified from genomic DNA using the immunoSEQ Assay, a bias-controlled multiplex PCR. In the source study's methods: The number of nucleated cells in each sample was estimated by amplification of reference gene primers within the assay. To quantify the absolute abundance of each unique TCRbeta CDR3 rearrangement, sequence reads were collapsed and filtered. For each sample, productive Simpson clonality was calculated as the square root of Simpson's diversity index across productive rearrangements. Imported from immuneACCESS, the table was reduced by TCRdb to in-frame sequences with V and J called. These copies leave out some clones; in studies compared against another copy, an unresolved V gene accounts for under half, and the cause of the remainder is not known. V and J calls and clone size follow that table, whereas D and trimming were derived from the DNA. The sample includes approximately 100,000 clones, with around 85% observed a single time. The ten largest clonotypes hold roughly 15% of the sample.

Whole blood was collected in K2EDTA tubes by collaborating institutions according to the institutions' own protocols. For TCRbeta analysis, collaborators shipped samples as frozen whole blood, isolated PBMCs, or DNA extracted from either of those sample types. This sample stems from a study of blood T cell repertoires in COVID-19 (dated by TCRdb to the early 2020s). As for the study more broadly: The collaborator samples originated in the United States, Italy and Spain and spanned the acute and convalescent phases of COVID-19. The prospective study material was composed of cDNA or gDNA derived from T cells, B-cell-depleted T cells, or PBMCs. Subjects who had been exposed to COVID-19, were actively infected with it, or had recovered from it provided the deeply sampled blood TCRbeta repertoires that made up the dataset. The repertoires were made available in a free public database intended to serve as a resource for research on the immune response to SARS-CoV-2. Samples were obtained from the ongoing ImmuneRACE study (first 160 participants) and from about 1,300 subjects provided by 6 global collaborators. The sample metadata nearly always contained a de-identified subject ID, COVID-19 status, age in years and sex. Where available, HLA class I and class II types were obtained from metadata supplied by the sample provider rather than from assay-based typing. General study outcomes and caveats: Clinical and demographic metadata were provided uncurated, with the amount varying by source and participant.

Trimming removed 2 bases from V and 14 bases from J; the gene matches leave 11 bases unexplained. The CDR1 and CDR2 encoded by the germline V gene are MNHEY and SVGEGT. Including the terminal cysteine and phenylalanine, the CDR3 comprises 15 residues. The sequence is cut down to CDR3 DNA, 45 bases in frame from base 1. The material sequenced was peripheral blood. The source is a woman in her sixties or seventies with acute or convalescent COVID-19. The sequence links TRBV6-2 or TRBV6-3 to TRBJ2-1; the central 11 bases match TRBD2. The CDR3 here reads CASSYTGSSGRAKFF. The DNA sequence follows: TGTGCCAGCAGTTACACAGGGAGTAGCGGGAGGGCCAAGTTCTTC.